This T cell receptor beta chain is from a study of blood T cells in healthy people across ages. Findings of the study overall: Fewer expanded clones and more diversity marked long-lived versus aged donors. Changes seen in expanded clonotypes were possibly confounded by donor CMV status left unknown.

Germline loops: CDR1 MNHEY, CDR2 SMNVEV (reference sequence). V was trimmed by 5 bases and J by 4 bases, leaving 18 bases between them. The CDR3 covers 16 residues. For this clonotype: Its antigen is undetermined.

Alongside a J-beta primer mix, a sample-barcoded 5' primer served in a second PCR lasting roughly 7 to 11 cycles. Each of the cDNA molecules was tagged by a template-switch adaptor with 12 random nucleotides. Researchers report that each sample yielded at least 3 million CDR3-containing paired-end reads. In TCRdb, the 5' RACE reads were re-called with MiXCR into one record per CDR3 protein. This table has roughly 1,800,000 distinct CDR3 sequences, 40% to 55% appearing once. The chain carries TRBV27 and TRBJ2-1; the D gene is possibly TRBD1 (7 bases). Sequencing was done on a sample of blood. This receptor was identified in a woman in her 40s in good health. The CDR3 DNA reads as TGTGCCAGCAGTCCTAATAGCAGGGGGGCGTACAATGAGCAGTTCTTC. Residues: CASSPNSRGAYNEQFF.